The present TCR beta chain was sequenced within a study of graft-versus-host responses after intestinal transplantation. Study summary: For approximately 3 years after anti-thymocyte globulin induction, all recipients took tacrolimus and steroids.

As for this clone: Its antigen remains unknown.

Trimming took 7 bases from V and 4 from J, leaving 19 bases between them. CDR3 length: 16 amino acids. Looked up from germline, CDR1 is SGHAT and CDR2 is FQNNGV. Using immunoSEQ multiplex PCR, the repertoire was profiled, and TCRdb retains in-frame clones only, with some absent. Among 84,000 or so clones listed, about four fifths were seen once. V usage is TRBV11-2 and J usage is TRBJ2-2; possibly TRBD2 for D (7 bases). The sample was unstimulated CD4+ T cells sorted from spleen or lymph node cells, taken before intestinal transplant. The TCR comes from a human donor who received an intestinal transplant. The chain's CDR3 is CASIGLWGGLTGELFF. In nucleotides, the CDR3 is TGTGCCAGCATAGGACTATGGGGGGGGCTCACCGGGGAGCTGTTTTTT.